What follows are 22 T cell receptor beta chains derived from one specimen sequenced in a study of T cells in Graves' hyperthyroidism and ophthalmopathy. The investigators amplified TCR beta CDR3 regions from RNA transcripts. HTBI primers drove first-round RT-PCR of the TCR CDR3. Using its own MiXCR run on the multiplex PCR reads, TCRdb lists one record per CDR3 protein. The sample comprises a few hundred thousand distinct CDR3 sequences, more than 15% of which are singletons, and around an eighth rests with the top ten. The sequenced material came from blood. Every receptor here comes from a woman under 30 with Graves' hyperthyroidism.

In this sample, this clonotype turned up many times. The V call is TRBV20-1, the J call TRBJ1-1, with D maybe TRBD1 (5 bases). The ends were cut back, 3 bases at V and 1 base at J, with 12 bases in the middle. The CDR3 loop spans 14 amino acids. Germline V gene data show CDR1 as DFQATT and CDR2 as SNEGSKA (reference sequence). The chain's CDR3 is CSARVGDRNTEAFF. The DNA for the CDR3 is TGCAGTGCTAGGGTCGGTGACAGGAACACTGAAGCTTTCTTT.

The genes are TRBV29-1 and TRBJ2-3; no clear D gene. CDR3 length equals 14 residues. Germline CDR1 is SQVTM and CDR2 is ANQGSEA. Trimming shortened V by 5 bases and J by 4 bases, and 16 bases separated the two germline ends. The CDR3 is CSVCEGGYPDTQYF. The DNA of the CDR3 is TGCAGCGTTTGTGAAGGCGGTTACCCAGATACGCAGTATTTT.

This clonotype was detected a few times. CDR3 sequence: CASSQVRVVRGGYGYTF. The CDR3 bases are TGCGCCAGCAGCCAAGTTCGCGTGGTAAGGGGTGGCTATGGCTACACCTTC. The genes are TRBV4-3 and TRBJ1-2; tentative D call: TRBD1 (5 bases). This CDR3 region has 17 residues. The ends were cut back, 1 base at V and 4 bases at J, with 19 bases in the middle. Germline CDR1 is LGHNA and CDR2 is YSLEER.

Concerning this clonotype: With a much larger clone just one base away, this may be a read error. This sequence joins TRBV3-1 and TRBJ1-2, with TRBD1 as a possible D gene (5 bases). Germline CDR1 and CDR2: LGHDT and YNNKEL (reference sequence). The CDR3 contains 13 residues. The CDR3 sequence: CASSQITGYGYAF. CDR3 bases: TGTGCCAGCAGCCAAATAACAGGCTATGGCTACGCCTTC.

This clonotype has only a few counts. This chain links TRBV10-3 with TRBJ1-2; D uncertain. CDR3 size: 13 residues. The germline CDR1 and CDR2 sequences are ENHRY and SYGVKD. The V end lost 4 bases, the J end lost 5 bases, and 11 bases lay between the germline ends. CDR3: CAISVETEYGYTF. The CDR3 DNA follows: TGTGCCATCAGTGTAGAGACGGAATATGGCTACACCTTC.

This clonotype was counted many times. V gene TRBV20-1 combines with J gene TRBJ2-5; D is perhaps TRBD1 (5 bases). This CDR3 region has 13 residues. Germline CDR1 DFQATT, CDR2 SNEGSKA (reference sequence). V gave up 6 bases and J gave up 5 bases, with 16 bases separating them. The CDR3 nucleotides are TGCAGTGCCTGGGGCGGCCGGTGGGAGACCCAGTACTTC. Translating gives CSAWGGRWETQYF.

Many counts were recorded for this clonotype. The chain carries TRBV5-6 and TRBJ1-1; a possible D gene is TRBD1 (6 bases). The CDR3 has 16 amino acids. V lost 1 base and J 6 bases, leaving 19 bases between the germline ends. CDR1 is SGHDT and CDR2 is YYEEEE in the germline V gene. The CDR3 region is CASSLYPPGTFPEAFF. In DNA form, the CDR3 reads TGTGCCAGCAGCTTGTATCCTCCAGGGACATTTCCTGAAGCTTTCTTT.

The table lists this clonotype with a few counts. The chain has TRBV24-1 and TRBJ2-2; D ambiguous. CDR1 and CDR2 from the germline V gene are KGHDR and SFDVKD. Deletions cut 1 base from V and 0 bases from J, with 5 bases between. This CDR3 region has 15 residues. The CDR3, as DNA: TGTGCCACCAGTGATTTAGCCGCGAACACCGGGGAGCTGTTTTTT. Encoded protein: CATSDLAANTGELFF.

This clonotype was counted ten times or more. This chain uses TRBV6-1 with TRBJ1-2; D gene uncertain. CDR1 and CDR2 from the germline V gene are MNHNS and SASEGT. V shed 6 bases and J shed 2 bases, with 13 bases lying between them. This CDR3 comprises 14 residues. The CDR3 DNA reads TGTGCCAGCAGCTTACTTGGGTCCAACTATGGCTACACCTTC. Translation gives CASSLLGSNYGYTF.

Many counts were recorded for this clonotype. The junction shows a germline mismatch at one end, possibly a read error. As DNA, the CDR3 is TGCAGTGCCTACTACACGGGGGGTGCCTACGAGCAATACTTC. Its protein is CSAYYTGGAYEQYF. The chain is built from TRBV20-1 and TRBJ2-7; the match to TRBD2 covers 7 bases. The germline gives CDR1 DFQATT, CDR2 SNEGSKA (reference sequence). This CDR3 region has 14 residues.

This clonotype was detected ten times or more. V and J are TRBV18 and TRBJ1-5, with 7 bases identical to TRBD1. The germline CDR1 and CDR2 sequences are KGHSH and LQKENI. The ends lost 3 bases at V and 8 bases at J; junction bases unmatched: 4. The CDR3 loop spans 13 amino acids. This CDR3 is CASSPTGSEPQHF. CDR3 nucleotides: TGTGCCAGCTCACCGACAGGGTCCGAGCCCCAGCATTTT.

The chain joins TRBV6-4 to TRBJ2-7; 9 bases align to TRBD2. The CDR3 consists of 15 residues. CDR1 and CDR2 (germline): MRHNA, SNTAGT. Trimming at V came to 3 bases and at J to 5 bases, leaving 8 bases not matched to a gene. The CDR3 here is CASSDTAGGVHEQYF. CDR3 DNA: TGTGCCAGCAGTGATACGGCGGGAGGGGTCCACGAGCAGTACTTC.

This clonotype has just a few counts. The V and J genes are TRBV6-5 and TRBJ1-6; D unresolved. The V and J ends lost 0 bases and 7 bases respectively, with 10 bases between them. From germline, CDR1 is MNHEY and CDR2 SVGAGI. The CDR3 sequence is 15 residues long. CDR3 nucleotides: TGTGCCAGCAGTTACTCTCCTCAACCGAATTCACCCCTCCACTTT. Its translation: CASSYSPQPNSPLHF.

This clonotype was counted many times. The V call is TRBV12-3 or TRBV12-4, the J call TRBJ2-1; TRBD2 aligns across 7 bases. Losses at the gene ends were 6 bases for V and 4 bases for J; bases not matched to a gene: 12. The CDR3 runs 16 residues. In DNA form, the CDR3 reads TGTGCCAGCAGCCCAATAGCGGGCGGAATTTACAATGAGCAGTTCTTC. It translates to CASSPIAGGIYNEQFF.

Here the CDR3 reads CASSFKTSGRWETQYF. The CDR3, as DNA: TGTGCCAGCAGTTTTAAGACTAGCGGGAGGTGGGAGACCCAGTACTTC. The rearrangement uses TRBV28 and TRBJ2-5, with 13 bases fitting TRBD2. The CDR3 totals 16 residues. J lost 5 bases, V lost 3 bases, and 6 bases had no gene match. CDR1 is MDHEN and CDR2 is SYDVKM in the germline V gene. The entire variable domain, with the rest obtained from reference TRBV28 and TRBJ2-5, is as follows: DVKVTQSSRYLVKRTGEKVFLECVQDMDHENMFWYRQDPGLGLRLIYFSYDVKMKEKGDIPEGYSVSREKKERFSLILESASTNQTSMYLCASSFKTSGRWETQYFGPGTRLLVL.

The genes are TRBV10-3 and TRBJ2-5, with a possible D match to TRBD2 (5 bases). This CDR3 comprises 15 residues. CDR1 ENHRY and CDR2 SYGVKD come from the germline V gene. The V and J ends lost 4 bases and 4 bases respectively, with 16 bases between them. CDR3 in amino acids: CAISATSGLSETQYF. CDR3 bases: TGTGCCATCAGTGCAACGAGCGGCCTCTCAGAGACCCAGTACTTC.

In this sample, this clonotype turned up many times. The V call is TRBV20-1, the J call TRBJ1-5, with D possibly being TRBD1 (6 bases). In germline, CDR1 is DFQATT, CDR2 SNEGSKA (reference sequence). The V end lost 4 bases, the J end lost 5 bases, and 24 bases lay between the germline ends. The CDR3 sequence is 17 residues long. The CDR3 here is CSATRYRVGSFDQPQHF. CDR3 nucleotide sequence: TGCAGTGCTACTCGATACAGGGTGGGGAGCTTCGATCAGCCCCAGCATTTT.

V gene TRBV9 combines with J gene TRBJ1-2, with D unclear. Germline-derived CDR1 and CDR2 are SGDLS and YYNGEE. With 4 bases removed from V and 2 bases from J, the gap between germline ends came to 12 bases. The CDR3 has 14 amino acids. CDR3 amino acids: CASSPSGGNYGYTF. For the CDR3, the DNA is TGTGCCAGCAGCCCCAGCGGTGGGAACTATGGCTACACCTTC. Together with reference TRBV9 and TRBJ1-2, the CDR3 gives the full variable domain: DSGVTQTPKHLITATGQRVTLRCSPRSGDLSVYWYQQSLDQGLQFLIQYYNGEERAKGNILERFSAQQFPDLHSELNLSSLELGDSALYFCASSPSGGNYGYTFGSGTRLTVV.

This clonotype came up many times. The V call is TRBV5-6, the J call TRBJ1-1; TRBD1 might be the D (5 bases). Germline CDR1 reads SGHDT; CDR2 reads YYEEEE. The CDR3 totals 14 residues. V shed 4 bases and J shed 4 bases, with 14 bases lying between them. The CDR3 DNA is TGTGCCAGCAGCGGAGGGGTAGCGATCACTGAAGCTTTCTTT. Protein product: CASSGGVAITEAFF.

This clonotype has only a few counts. Here the CDR3 reads CANATVDPQPQHF. As DNA, the CDR3 is TGTGCCAATGCTACAGTAGATCCTCAGCCCCAGCATTTT. The genes are TRBV11-2 and TRBJ1-5; D remains unclear. Germline lookup yields CDR1 SGHAT and CDR2 FQNNGV. The CDR3 consists of 13 residues. V lost 10 bases and J lost 6, with 16 bases in between.

This clonotype showed up many times. The chain carries TRBV12-3 or TRBV12-4 and TRBJ1-5, with D perhaps matching TRBD1 (5 bases). V lost 6 bases, J lost 2 bases, and 14 bases lay in between. CDR3 length: 15 residues. CDR3 DNA: TGTGCCAGCAGAAAGCAGGGAGTGGGCAATCAGCCCCAGCATTTT. It encodes CASRKQGVGNQPQHF.

The chain recombines TRBV7-3 with TRBJ2-1; 14 bases fit TRBD2. The ends lost 0 bases at V and 6 bases at J; junction bases unmatched: 4. This CDR3 has 17 residues. The germline V gene has CDR1 SGHTA and CDR2 FQGTGA. CDR3 protein: CASSLTSGTSGSNEQFF. The CDR3 DNA is TGTGCCAGCAGCTTAACGTCAGGGACTAGCGGGAGCAATGAGCAGTTCTTC.